The subject of this entry is one TCR beta chain. What it binds is not known. Deep sequencing aimed at 1 in 200,000 to 1 in 1 million T cells' resolution. TCRdb's copy holds only in-frame clones and misses some; the assay was immunoSEQ multiplex PCR. The data show a few hundred thousand clones, roughly 74% seen once. The data derive from a study of cytotoxic CD8 clonotypes in ibrutinib-treated CLL. Study summary: Recorded responses included around 25 partial and 2 complete; following median approximately six years, roughly 15 stayed remitted and around 12 progressed. Study results and caveats: Clonality, elevated at ibrutinib response, dropped back toward baseline at progression.

The CDR3 extends over 14 amino acids. CDR1 LNHDA and CDR2 SQIVND come from the germline V gene (reference sequence). The V segment lost 8 bases and the J segment 0 bases; nucleotides outside the gene matches: 6. The V and J genes are TRBV19 and TRBJ2-7; TRBD1 matches 8 bases. The clonotype comes from a human donor with chronic lymphocytic leukemia. Material: PBMCs, obtained after 24 months of ibrutinib treatment. This CDR3 reads CASGGTGDSYEQYF. The CDR3 DNA follows: TGTGCCAGTGGGGGGACAGGCGACTCCTACGAGCAGTACTTC.